The 8 T cell receptor beta chains below were found in one sample sequenced in a study of CXCR3-negative and CXCR3-positive naive CD8 T cells. UMI-labeled 5' RACE TRB cDNA libraries were prepared from the cells. TCRdb reprocessed the 5' RACE reads and reports one entry per CDR3 protein, with no DNA. The sample totals about 42,000 distinct CDR3 sequences. Material for sequencing was naive CXCR3- CD8+ T cells from blood. The subset: CD45RO-CCR7+CD27+CD95- naive CD8+ T cells lacking CXCR3 (TNR3-). All receptors derive from a human donor in good health. Some clones in this sample may be carry-over from other donors' samples.

The J gene is TRBJ1-1, the V gene TRBV7-9. The CDR3 spans 11 residues. The germline V gene has CDR1 SEHNR and CDR2 FQNEAQ (reference sequence). CDR3 loop: CASSLISEAFF.

Measured by frequency, this clonotype is medium-sized. The genes are TRBV28 and TRBJ2-7. The CDR3 is 14 residues long. The V gene's germline CDR1 is MDHEN and CDR2 SYDVKM. CDR3 sequence: CASSPVGTLYEQYF.

V is TRBV10-3 and J is TRBJ2-3; TCRdb proposes TRBD1, but this gene call is untestable without DNA. Germline values: CDR1 ENHRY, CDR2 SYGVKD. The CDR3 has 16 residues. The chain's CDR3 is CAISDVVGGDPDTQYF.

The V gene is TRBV12-3 or TRBV12-4, the J gene TRBJ1-4. The CDR3 extends over 12 amino acids. CDR3 amino acids: CASSLAGEKLFF.

The chain is built from TRBV28 and TRBJ2-7; the TCRdb call, TRBD2, lacks DNA for checking. From germline, CDR1 is MDHEN and CDR2 SYDVKM. This CDR3 is 14 amino acids long. This CDR3 is CASSLGLADYEQYF.

The V call is TRBV7-9, the J call TRBJ2-7. Germline values: CDR1 SEHNR, CDR2 FQNEAQ (reference sequence). The CDR3 sequence is 15 residues long. This CDR3 is CASSTTESGTYEQYF. Together with reference TRBV7-9 and TRBJ2-7, the CDR3 gives the full variable domain: DTGVSQNPRHKITKRGQNVTFRCDPISEHNRLYWYRQTLGQGPEFLTYFQNEAQLEKSRLLSDRFSAERPKGSFSTLEIQRTEQGDSAMYLCASSTTESGTYEQYFGPGTRLTVT.

V and J are TRBV7-2 and TRBJ1-2; the D call of TRBD1 rests on TCRdb alone, since no DNA is present to check it. The CDR3 covers 15 residues. Germline lookup yields CDR1 SGHTA and CDR2 FQGNSA. The CDR3 reads CASSSRDRAYYGYTF.

This chain joins TRBV12-3 or TRBV12-4 and TRBJ2-7; no DNA is available, so the TRBD1 call from TCRdb remains unchecked. The CDR3 is made up of 17 amino acids. CDR3 sequence reads: CASSLAPLRQGPYEQYF.